The 19 T cell receptor beta chains below all came from one sample that was sequenced in a study of shared clonotypes between healthy human individuals. Some clones are missing from TCRdb's copy, which holds only in-frame ones; the method was immunoSEQ multiplex PCR. The table has around 1.5 million clones, 95% to 99% seen once. Sequences were obtained from naive CD4+ T cells sorted from blood. Indicated subset: CD45RA+ positively selected. These receptors were taken from a man aged 25-45 years in good health.

The chain uses TRBV15 and TRBJ1-1, with a weak D call TRBD1 (5 bases). CDR3 length: 14 residues. Per germline, CDR1 LNHNV and CDR2 YYDKDF (reference sequence). Deletions cut 0 bases from V and 6 bases from J, with 11 bases between. CDR3 nucleotides: TGTGCCACCAGCAGAGATCGGTGGGGGGCTGAAGCTTTCTTT. This encodes CATSRDRWGAEAFF.

The chain has TRBV9 and TRBJ2-1; no reliable D call. The CDR3 runs to 13 residues. Germline V gives CDR1 SGDLS, CDR2 YYNGEE. The V end lost 0 bases, the J end lost 10 bases, and 11 bases lay between the germline ends. CDR3 bases: TGTGCCAGCAGCGTAGCGCCCCCGAAAGAGCAGTTCTTC. Translating gives CASSVAPPKEQFF.

The count of this clone is one. This chain links TRBV21-1 with TRBJ2-3. TRBV21-1 is recorded as a pseudogene. The CDR3 totals 15 residues. CDR3 nucleotide sequence: TGTGCCAGCAACGCCGTGAGGACCCCCACAGATACGCAGTATTTT. It codes for CASNAVRTPTDTQYF.

The chain combines TRBV7-8 with TRBJ1-5; perhaps TRBD1 as D (5 bases). Per the germline V gene, CDR1 is SGHVS and CDR2 is FQNEAQ. Trimming pared 7 bases from V and 3 bases from J, leaving 22 bases between. The CDR3 has 17 residues. This CDR3 is CASTPGTGGRNNQPQHF. The CDR3 region has the DNA TGTGCCAGCACCCCTGGTACCGGGGGGAGGAACAATCAGCCCCAGCATTTT.

The rearrangement links TRBV27 to TRBJ2-7, with 11 bases fitting TRBD2. This CDR3 contains 15 residues. Per the germline V gene, CDR1 is MNHEY and CDR2 is SMNVEV (reference sequence). The trim removed 6 bases at V and 1 base at J, leaving 5 bases unmatched. Here the CDR3 reads CASREGLAGSYEQYF. CDR3 DNA sequence: TGTGCCAGCAGAGAAGGACTAGCGGGTTCCTACGAGCAGTACTTC.

This chain's CDR3 is CASVGQSFYGYTF. The CDR3 region has the DNA TGTGCCAGCGTAGGCCAGTCATTCTATGGCTACACCTTC. The chain links TRBV2 to TRBJ1-2; no clear D gene. This CDR3 region has 13 residues. Germline CDR1 and CDR2: SNHLY and FYNNEI. Deletions cut 8 bases from V and 4 bases from J, with 14 bases between.

The rearrangement uses TRBV28 and TRBJ2-2; either TRBD1 or TRBD2 may fit D (5 bases each). This CDR3 has 15 amino acids. Germline loops: CDR1 MDHEN, CDR2 SYDVKM. The V and J ends lost 7 bases and 1 base respectively, with 13 bases between them. The DNA for the CDR3 is TGTGCCAGCAAGAGGGGAGCGTTGAACACCGGGGAGCTGTTTTTT. Its protein product is CASKRGALNTGELFF.

This CDR3 is CASSPDGVGEQFF. The CDR3 DNA is TGCGCCAGCAGCCCTGACGGGGTTGGTGAGCAGTTCTTC. The V call is TRBV5-1, the J call TRBJ2-1; TRBD2 is a possible D gene (5 bases). The CDR3 sequence is 13 residues long. Germline V gene lookup returns CDR1 SGHRS and CDR2 YFSETQ. Trimming left V 4 bases short and J 9 bases short, with 14 bases between.

V usage is TRBV4-3 and J usage is TRBJ1-1; 7 bases line up with TRBD1. V lost 3 bases and J lost 5; bases outside the gene matches: 9. Germline V lookup: CDR1 LGHNA, CDR2 YSLEER. The CDR3 length is 15 residues. In DNA, the CDR3 is TGCGCCAGCAGCCAGGGGCAGGGGGTAGATACTGAAGCTTTCTTT. This codes for CASSQGQGVDTEAFF.

The chain recombines TRBV29-1 with TRBJ1-2, with D possibly matching TRBD1 (6 bases). The CDR3 is 12 amino acids. The V and J ends lost 7 bases and 2 bases respectively, with 11 bases between them. Germline CDR1 and CDR2: SQVTM and ANQGSEA. The DNA of the CDR3 is TGCAGCGCTGACGGGGGCAACTATGGCTACACCTTC. Translating it yields CSADGGNYGYTF.

The rearrangement uses TRBV6-6 and TRBJ2-7, with 10 bases fitting TRBD2. The CDR3 length is 14 residues. V dropped 6 bases and J dropped 5; count of bases not matched to a gene: 7. Germline CDR1 is MNHNY and CDR2 is SVGAGI (reference sequence). The CDR3 DNA follows: TGTGCCAGCAGCCCCCCGGGACTAGCGAACGAGCAGTACTTC. Residues: CASSPPGLANEQYF.

The rearrangement joins TRBV6-5 to TRBJ2-5, with D unresolved. Trimming pared 4 bases from V and 1 base from J, leaving 13 bases between. This CDR3 contains 15 residues. CDR1 is MNHEY, CDR2 SVGAGI, per germline. The CDR3 is CASSFLQSLQETQYF. The DNA for the CDR3 is TGTGCCAGCAGTTTCTTACAGAGCCTCCAAGAGACCCAGTACTTC.

This sequence joins TRBV6-6 and TRBJ1-2; 10 bases fit TRBD1. Germline V gene sequence: CDR1 MNHNY, CDR2 SVGAGI (reference sequence). The CDR3 runs to 16 residues. J lost 1 base, V lost 4 bases, and 6 bases had no gene match. The CDR3 protein is CASSSPTGGVNYGYTF. The CDR3 coding sequence is TGTGCCAGCAGTTCGCCGACAGGGGGCGTTAACTATGGCTACACCTTC.

This chain uses TRBV25-1 with TRBJ1-2; D not resolved. The germline CDR1 and CDR2 sequences are MGHDK and SYGVNS. The germline V and J ends were trimmed by 3 bases and 7 bases, with 18 bases remaining between them. CDR3 length: 15 residues. CDR3: CASSDPRREVGGYTF. The CDR3 DNA reads TGTGCCAGCAGTGACCCGCGGAGGGAAGTCGGTGGCTACACCTTC.

This chain connects TRBV10-1 to TRBJ2-1; perhaps TRBD1 as D (7 bases). The V gene's germline CDR1 is WNHNN and CDR2 SYGVQD (reference sequence). The CDR3 length is 17 residues. Trimming took 2 bases from V and 4 from J, leaving 18 bases between them. For the CDR3, the DNA is TGCGCCAGCAGTGAGGGGGGGACGGGACAGCTTTACAATGAGCAGTTCTTC. This sequence encodes CASSEGGTGQLYNEQFF.

This clone was seen only once. Here the CDR3 reads CASSVDGKDTQYF. The CDR3 nucleotides are TGTGCCAGCAGCGTAGATGGGAAAGATACGCAGTATTTT. The chain recombines TRBV9 with TRBJ2-3; D is undetermined. Germline loops: CDR1 SGDLS, CDR2 YYNGEE. V lost 0 bases, J lost 5 bases, and 7 bases lay in between. The CDR3 contains 13 residues.

V and J are TRBV5-4 and TRBJ2-2; D uncertain. The V and J ends lost 2 bases and 6 bases respectively, with 14 bases between them. Looked up from germline, CDR1 is SGHNT and CDR2 is YYREEE (reference sequence). This CDR3 comprises 15 residues. CDR3 loop: CASSFRSFVAGELFF. For the CDR3, the DNA is TGTGCCAGCAGCTTTCGGTCATTTGTAGCCGGGGAGCTGTTTTTT.

The rearrangement joins TRBV2 to TRBJ1-5; D perhaps matches TRBD1 (5 bases). The CDR3 is made up of 16 amino acids. The germline V gene has CDR1 SNHLY and CDR2 FYNNEI. V lost 6 bases, J lost 4 bases, and 19 bases lay in between. In nucleotides, the CDR3 is TGTGCCAGCAGGAAGGATCGCACAGGAGAGAATCAGCCCCAGCATTTT. Translating gives CASRKDRTGENQPQHF.

The chain has TRBV14 and TRBJ2-1, with TRBD2 identical over 7 bases. Germline V gene lookup returns CDR1 SGHDN and CDR2 FVKESK. The CDR3 runs to 15 residues. Unmatched junction bases numbered 8, after V lost 4 bases and J lost 5 bases. The DNA for the CDR3 is TGTGCCAGCAGCCCGCGACTAGCCGGTAACAATGAGCAGTTCTTC. The encoded protein is CASSPRLAGNNEQFF.